Listed below are T cell receptor beta chains from one sample, sequenced in a study of blood T cell repertoires in COVID-19. Only in-frame clones appear in the TCRdb table, and some are missing; sequencing was by immunoSEQ multiplex PCR. Of 150,000 to 190,000 clones in the sample, about 79% are singletons; the top ten hold over 8%. The material sequenced was peripheral blood. The receptors originated from a woman aged 50 to 60 with acute or convalescent COVID-19. CDR3s include the opening cysteine and the closing phenylalanine or tryptophan.

v_call,cdr3_aa
TRBV5-5,CASSFSSGVSSYNEQFF
TRBV5-1,CASSRTGFGETQYF
TRBV2,CASIRLAGSTDTQYF
TRBV6-5,CASRTGTSSGNTIYF
TRBV19,CASSIGIQNIQYF
TRBV2,CASSQGRGPYGYTF
TRBV4-1,CASSPLALETQYF
TRBV12-5,CASARDYTETQYF
TRBV3-1/TRBV3-2,CASSQDRGQATETQYF
TRBV27,CASRPQGAKNTGELFF
TRBV19,CASSFGTGVISPLHF
TRBV6-6,CASSYSDRDGYTF
TRBV12-5,CASGLVPGSPVRPQHF
TRBV13,CASRATGSSGNTIYF
TRBV4-2,CASSQGGLALADTQYF
TRBV14,CASSPLAGVHTDTQYF